This T cell receptor beta chain derives from a study of blood T cell repertoires in COVID-19. Authors' methods: Reference gene primer amplification gave estimated nucleated cell counts. Clones were sequenced by immunoSEQ multiplex PCR, and TCRdb holds only the in-frame ones, with some missing. V and J calls and clone size are given by that table; D and trimming were obtained from the DNA. This table holds approximately 170,000 clones, more than 90% found once. The CDR3 totals 16 residues. The ends lost 0 bases at V and 4 bases at J; junction bases unmatched: 9. Germline V gene lookup returns CDR1 MNHEY and CDR2 SVGEGT.

Sequenced input: peripheral blood. This chain connects TRBV6-2 or TRBV6-3 to TRBJ2-7; 7 positions match TRBD2. The TCR sequence derives from a man between 60 and 70 years old with active or convalescent COVID-19. In DNA form, the CDR3 reads TGTGCCAGCAGTTACTCAGGGGAGGGGACTTTGTACGAGCAGTACTTC. Amino acid sequence: CASSYSGEGTLYEQYF.